The T cell receptor (beta chain) described here comes from a study of cytomegalovirus exposure and HLA in healthy donors (dated by TCRdb to 2017 to 2019). For context, the study as a whole: In an earlier analysis of 587 of the donors, 250 to 350 Gb of sequence data and 117 million unique TCR beta sequences from some 170 million T cells were reported. An early release that covered 640 HLA-typed donors contained approximately 300 gigabases of sequencing data and about 84 million unique TCR sequences. Among the roughly 400 genotyped donors, under 90% belonged to the genetic ancestry cluster associated with self-reported Caucasian donors. The study aimed to test whether signatures of past pathogen exposure could be identified by cataloging public T cell receptors. The study profiled the T cell repertoires of under 850 subjects by immunosequencing and related them to cytomegalovirus serostatus. In addition to the first cohort of hundreds of subjects, a separate validation cohort of 130 or so different subjects was used. To predict cytomegalovirus infection status, the study brought together high-throughput TCR immunosequencing, statistical association of individual TCRs with disease status, and machine learning. To study patterns of TCR occurrence, a later analysis re-analyzed previously published TCR beta repertoires from several hundred donors and added high-resolution HLA genotyping. Rather than using new phenotypic data, the later analysis identified candidate immune exposures from TCR beta sequences and from how often those sequences occurred across donors. An earlier analysis of about 620 of the donors applied high-throughput TCR beta sequencing to assess whether each TCR beta V gene segment acted as functional or pseudogenic. Donor age, sex, ethnicity and CMV serostatus were compiled together with the repertoire data. A later genetic analysis took genome-wide SNP genotypes for about three fifths of the 666 donors and used that subset as a discovery cohort. Every discovery cohort repertoire had been produced on one sequencing platform. Both class I and class II loci were covered by HLA typing, at four-digit resolution. Typing coverage differed by locus: A, B, C, DRB1 and DQB1 were typed in roughly 620-640 donors, DQA1 in about 500, DPA1 in around 580, and DPB1 in 450 to 490. A handful of DR-DQ haplotypes were handled as single units for association and clustering because linkage in the cohort was strong. Across approximately 420 genotyped donors of the cohort, an average of roughly 250,000 unique TCR beta nucleotide sequences per donor were sequenced, and approximately 19% of those sequences were non-productive. General findings and caveats noted by the study authors: Because counts were too low, 15 to 20 rarely observed V segments, including chromosome 9 orphons, were left out of the earlier analysis of over 550 of the donors. In a later analysis, most CMV-associated TCR beta chains were found to appear HLA-restricted, with HLA associations seemingly driven largely by CMV exposure. Broadly in line with IMGT annotations, most TCR beta V segments showed up in productive rearrangements about 90% or about 30% of the time in an earlier analysis of roughly 590 of the donors. HLA typing was unavailable for some donors at each locus, so association tests used only the typed subset. In vitro tests confirmed that a few of the cytomegalovirus-associated TCR beta chains recognize cytomegalovirus antigens. Compared with equally common non-associated chains, HLA-associated TCR beta chains in a later analysis were more clonally expanded and had lower generation probabilities. Some IMGT-functional V segments, including TRBV6-2 and TRBV6-3, could not be told apart with the 87-base-pair reads, so those segments were excluded. In both the original and validation cohorts, the classifier was reported to diagnose cytomegalovirus status with high specificity and sensitivity. In a later genetic analysis, a missense DCLRE1C variant was associated with V-gene and J-gene trimming of TCR beta chains, and the association was replicated in an independent cohort. Correlated functional status among segregating V segments might reflect linkage disequilibrium, but an unknown experimental factor could not be ruled out. A further reported finding was that TCR beta sequences accurately predicted the HLA-A and HLA-B alleles for most subjects in the first cohort. Most TCR sequences were seen in very few donors, while some public TCRs were found in many individuals. According to a later analysis, TCR association rates differed among HLA loci, with DRB1 alleles showing the most associated TCRs and HLA-C alleles showing the fewest. Presence/absence analyses assumed roughly uniform sequencing depth across donors, an assumption that may not hold. The study listed around 160 TCR beta chains as associated with cytomegalovirus. CMV serostatus was the only immune exposure information available for the cohort. The sequencing pipeline was judged likely to have produced a cluster of highly shared sequence variants as a technical artifact. The cohort was sequenced for TCR beta chains only, and without alpha or paired-chain data the features that could be detected were limited. According to a later genetic analysis, donors in an Asian-associated ancestry cluster had fewer N-insertions in productive TCRs than the approximately 630-donor mean. Assigning TCR associations to individual alleles was difficult when HLA alleles, especially DR and DQ, strongly co-occurred. Specific HLA alleles were associated with over 15,000 TCR beta sequences at a false discovery rate of 0.05 in a later analysis. In a later analysis, several top co-occurrence clusters were reported to appear linked to parvovirus B19, influenza, CMV and Epstein-Barr virus. It was suggested by the authors that the approach could potentially be generalized to other disease states and immunological phenotypes.

As regards this clone: It lacks a known antigen. No per-base quality is available; no much larger clone lies one base away.

V is cut by 0 bases and J by 5 bases, and the space between the germline ends is 13 bases. Taken from cysteine to phenylalanine, the CDR3 has 15 residues. Only CDR3 DNA is held: 45 bases, read in frame from base 1. Via the germline V gene, CDR1 is ENHRY and CDR2 SYGVKD. The library was prepared using the immunoSEQ multiplex PCR assay. For the multiplex PCR, a mixture combining 60 forward primers for TCR Vbeta segments and 13 reverse primers for TCR Jbeta segments was used. The CDR3 region of rearranged TCR beta genes was amplified from genomic DNA with a multiplex PCR assay. The Illumina HiSeq System was used to sequence the amplified TCR beta libraries as 87-base-pair reads. Turning to the authors' computational methods: In a later analysis, tens of millions of unique TCR beta chains were counted across the roughly 610 repertoires, and roughly 10 million of these chains were shared by at least two donors. Raw reads were error-corrected and collapsed into unique sequences with a nearest-neighbor algorithm that merged closely related sequences to remove PCR and sequencing errors. V, D and J gene segments were assigned by aligning CDR3 sequences to IMGT reference sequences. Each retained sequence needed at least a six-nucleotide match to both a V gene segment and a J gene segment. Rearrangements were classified as productive when the CDR3 lacked stop codons and remained in frame with V and J, and all other rearrangements were classified as non-productive. Following IMGT convention, CDR3 was defined as the stretch from the second conserved V-encoded cysteine to the conserved J-encoded phenylalanine. The earlier analysis of 500 to 750 of the donors excluded any sequence lacking an unambiguous match to a single V gene segment. In an earlier analysis of approximately 590 of the donors, a V segment was called functional when productive rearrangements were above 56.7%, and segregating when the standard deviation between donors exceeded 5%. A statistical classification framework was built to diagnose cytomegalovirus status from the catalog of TCR beta chain sequences. V and J gene assignment, in a later analysis, came from comparing TCR nucleotide sequences with IMGT/GENE-DB human TR gene sequences. A later analysis assigned CDR3 sequences and most-parsimonious VDJ recombination scenarios with the TCRdist pipeline. In a later analysis, each TCR beta chain was defined by its CDR3 amino acid sequence together with its V-gene family, and reads without a unique V-gene family were excluded. A later analysis removed 500 to 600 highly shared, low-generation-probability nucleotide sequences to deal with suspected cross-contamination and a sequencing artifact. In a later analysis, a clonal expansion index was calculated for each public chain from normalized within-repertoire ranks of inferred template counts. Generation probabilities in a later analysis came from a VDJ recombination model fitted to out-of-frame rearrangements, and those results were checked against IGoR. A later analysis scored TCR-TCR, TCR-HLA and TCR-CMV co-occurrence with hypergeometric tests, applying a repertoire-size bias correction to TCR pairs. A later analysis estimated false discovery rates by permuting HLA or CMV assignments 20 times. In a later analysis, co-occurring TCRs were grouped using DBSCAN, with TCRdist sequence similarity added in when clustering inside HLA-allele-positive subsets. Co-occurrence clustering excluded repertoires with fewer than 30,000 or more than 120,000 public chains, plus five with anomalous nucleotide sharing. Drawn from immuneACCESS, this table holds only the in-frame rearrangements with V and J called that TCRdb kept. Clones are partly lost; checked studies trace under half to an unresolved V gene and leave the rest unexplained. That table gives V, J and clone size, and the DNA gave D and trimming. Recorded for this sample are about 140,000 clones; about four fifths of them occurred a single time. The leading ten clones occupy around 4.8% of the sample.

The cohort was made up of 500 to 800 healthy bone marrow donors. Cohort members were all nominally healthy when sampled, although unrecorded immune exposures were likely present. Of the 710 or so cohort members, about 290 had a positive CMV serostatus and about 400 had a negative one, while no CMV serostatus was recorded for the donor. A peripheral blood sample was provided by each donor, and peripheral blood mononuclear cells were used for TCR beta sequencing. Genomic DNA was extracted from the blood cell samples with the Qiagen DNeasy Blood Extraction Kit. Here the chain combines TRBV10-3 and TRBJ2-5; D gene: possibly TRBD2, on 6 matching bases. The sequence came from a man aged 30-40 years in good health. The specimen sequenced was PBMCs. The CDR3 amino acid sequence is: CAISESSPGGETQYF. The DNA reads TGTGCCATCAGTGAGTCTTCGCCCGGAGGGGAGACCCAGTACTTC.